This T cell receptor (beta chain) was captured by sequencing in a study of cytomegalovirus exposure and HLA in healthy donors. Study overall: As released early, the data held 85 million to 95 million unique TCRs from HLA-typed donors.

Trimming cost V 3 bases and J 0 bases, with 12 bases left between them. CDR1 SEHNR and CDR2 FQNEAQ come from the germline V gene (reference sequence). CDR3 size: 16 residues. A remark on this clone: The antigen is unknown.

PCR used 60 Vbeta primers and 13 Jbeta primers. Some clones are missing from TCRdb's copy, which holds only in-frame ones; the method was immunoSEQ multiplex PCR. Among hundreds of thousands of clones listed, 75% to 80% were seen once. The donors were healthy bone marrow donors. Findings and caveats of the study: Earlier analysis looked at TCR beta V segments, and most were productive about 87% or about 30% of the time. It was reported in a later analysis that an Asian-associated ancestry cluster showed fewer N-insertions than the 666-donor mean.

The sample comprised PBMCs. The sequence came from a male donor in good health and CMV-seronegative. The chain carries TRBV7-9 and TRBJ2-1; a possible D gene is TRBD1 (6 bases). CDR3 residues: CASSLGTGFSYNEQFF. CDR3 coding DNA: TGTGCCAGCAGCTTGGGAACAGGGTTCTCCTACAATGAGCAGTTCTTC.